These 29 T cell receptor beta chains were sequenced from one sample in a study of blood T cell repertoires in COVID-19. Sequencing used immunoSEQ multiplex PCR; TCRdb keeps in-frame clones, though not all of them. The table lists about 81,000 clones, roughly four fifths of them singletons, with about 7.4% in the top ten. Sequenced input: peripheral blood. The origin of the receptors is a human donor in a cohort sampled during active COVID-19.

The V and J genes are TRBV27 and TRBJ1-1; possibly TRBD1 for D (6 bases). V was pared by 3 bases and J by 4 bases, with 15 bases between. This CDR3 is 15 amino acids long. Germline V gene data show CDR1 as MNHEY and CDR2 as SMNVEV (reference sequence). Written as DNA, the CDR3 is TGTGCCAGCAGTTTGGGGGCGGGTGACGGCACTGAAGCTTTCTTT. This gives the protein CASSLGAGDGTEAFF.

The V call is TRBV18, the J call TRBJ1-5; 9 positions agree with TRBD1. J lost 4 bases, V lost 3 bases, and 1 base had no gene match. Germline V gene lookup returns CDR1 KGHSH and CDR2 LQKENI. The CDR3 is 14 residues long. CDR3 sequence reads: CASSPTGGNQPQHF. CDR3 nucleotide sequence: TGTGCCAGCTCACCGACAGGGGGAAATCAGCCCCAGCATTTT. The whole variable domain, filled in from reference TRBV18 and TRBJ1-5, reads NAGVMQNPRHLVRRRGQEARLRCSPMKGHSHVYWYRQLPEEGLKFMVYLQKENIIDESGMPKERFSAEFPKEGPSILRIQQVVRGDSAAYFCASSPTGGNQPQHFGDGTRLSIL.

J is TRBJ2-7 and V is TRBV6-8; tentatively, D is TRBD2 (6 bases). V lost 6 bases, J lost 0 bases, and 15 bases lay in between. The CDR3 is made up of 15 amino acids. The germline gives CDR1 MNHGY, CDR2 SAAAGT. In DNA form, the CDR3 reads TGTGCCAGCAGCCTTGACGGGGGACCCTCCTACGAGCAGTACTTC. This codes for CASSLDGGPSYEQYF.

V gene TRBV10-3 combines with J gene TRBJ2-7, with 7 bases identical to TRBD2. This CDR3 has 18 residues. The junction had 14 bases not matched to a gene; V was cut back by 3 bases and J by 0 bases. Per the germline V gene, CDR1 is ENHRY and CDR2 is SYGVKD. The CDR3 loop reads CAISDPRARGDYSYEQYF. DNA of the CDR3: TGTGCCATCAGTGACCCCCGGGCTCGCGGGGACTACTCCTACGAGCAGTACTTC.

This clone was picked up one time. J is TRBJ2-3 and V is TRBV5-1; 8 bases are shared with TRBD1. The V gene's germline CDR1 is SGHRS and CDR2 YFSETQ. V gave up 8 bases and J gave up 4 bases; unmatched junction bases: 12. This CDR3 is 15 amino acids long. CDR3 DNA: TGCGCCAGTAGGACAGGGTCCTCTCGTGCAGATACGCAGTATTTT. This sequence encodes CASRTGSSRADTQYF.

V is TRBV5-6 and J is TRBJ2-7, with 11 bases matching TRBD1. Germline V CDR1 and CDR2: SGHDT, YYEEEE. The CDR3 contains 15 residues. Trimming at V came to 0 bases and at J to 4 bases, leaving 3 bases not matched to a gene. CDR3 bases: TGTGCCAGCAGCTTGGCGGGACAGGGGGTTTACGAGCAGTACTTC. Translated, it gives CASSLAGQGVYEQYF.

In its sample, this clone was seen a few times. The same CDR3 also results from other DNA sequences found in this sample. The chain links TRBV6-2 or TRBV6-3 to TRBJ1-2; 8 bases are shared with TRBD1. The germline CDR1 and CDR2 sequences are MNHEY and SVGEGT. This CDR3 region has 14 residues. The ends lost 5 bases at V and 0 bases at J; junction bases unmatched: 2. CDR3 loop: CASSGQGANYGYTF. DNA of the CDR3: TGTGCCAGCAGTGGACAGGGAGCTAACTATGGCTACACCTTC.

This chain connects TRBV9 to TRBJ2-7; 7 nucleotides match TRBD2. Germline V lookup: CDR1 SGDLS, CDR2 YYNGEE. The CDR3 loop spans 13 amino acids. Germline trimming cut 0 bases from V and 7 bases from J; bases unmatched to any gene: 4. CDR3 sequence: CASSVAGGVEQYF. The CDR3 DNA follows: TGTGCCAGCAGCGTAGCTGGGGGGGTGGAGCAGTACTTC.

J is TRBJ2-5 and V is TRBV10-3, with D maybe TRBD1 (6 bases). Germline V gene data show CDR1 as ENHRY and CDR2 as SYGVKD. The CDR3 runs 15 residues. V was clipped by 0 bases and J by 6 bases, with 14 bases between them. The CDR3 region has the DNA TGTGCCATCAGTGAGTCGGTTAGGCAGGGGAAGACCCAGTACTTC. It is translated as CAISESVRQGKTQYF.

In DNA form, the CDR3 reads TGTGCCAGCAGCCAAGGGTCAGGGGGTGGGTCCTACAATGAGCAGTTCTTC. Translated: CASSQGSGGGSYNEQFF. This chain links TRBV3-1 (or the pseudogene TRBV3-2) with TRBJ2-1; 7 bases fit TRBD1. CDR1 is LGHDT, CDR2 YNNKEL, per germline (reference sequence). V lost 1 base, J lost 1 base, and 7 bases stayed unmatched. The CDR3 has 17 amino acids.

This clone was observed a few times. The chain joins TRBV5-4 to TRBJ2-3; no clear D gene. This CDR3 contains 13 residues. Trimming pared 7 bases from V and 0 bases from J, leaving 9 bases between. Germline CDR1 and CDR2: SGHNT and YYREEE (reference sequence). The CDR3 sequence is CASVGSSTDTQYF. CDR3 coding DNA: TGTGCCAGCGTCGGTTCTAGCACAGATACGCAGTATTTT.

CDR3 region: CASSDTGADGYTF. The CDR3 DNA sequence: TGTGCCAGCAGTGACACAGGAGCAGATGGCTACACCTTC. The rearrangement links TRBV2 to TRBJ1-2, with D possibly being TRBD1 (5 bases). Germline CDR1 and CDR2: SNHLY and FYNNEI. V lost 3 bases and J 6 bases, leaving 11 bases between the germline ends. CDR3 length: 13 residues.

Regarding this clone: A read error may produce the germline difference seen at one junction end. This rearrangement joins TRBV7-7 to TRBJ2-3; TRBD2 matches at 12 bases. CDR3 length: 15 residues. The germline CDR1 and CDR2 sequences are SSHAT and FNYEAQ (reference sequence). For the CDR3, the DNA is TGTGCTAGCAGCTCTAGCGGGGGGGCAGCAGATACGCAGTATTTT. Translation: CASSSSGGAADTQYF.

The V and J genes are TRBV18 and TRBJ1-1; no definite D call. Trimming took off 6 bases at V and 0 bases at J, with 11 bases between the two ends. The CDR3 contains 14 residues. Germline V gene data show CDR1 as KGHSH and CDR2 as LQKENI. The CDR3: CASSQRELNTEAFF. The CDR3 coding sequence is TGTGCCAGCTCTCAGAGGGAATTGAACACTGAAGCTTTCTTT.

The rearrangement joins TRBV7-9 to TRBJ1-1; the D is unclear. This CDR3 is 13 amino acids long. Deletions cut 3 bases from V and 4 bases from J, with 9 bases between. Per germline, CDR1 SEHNR and CDR2 FQNEAQ (reference sequence). The CDR3 region has the DNA TGTGCCAGCAGCTTGGGCAGTGGCACTGAAGCTTTCTTT. It codes for CASSLGSGTEAFF.

The chain joins TRBV11-2 to TRBJ1-4; 10 bases align to TRBD1. This CDR3 comprises 16 residues. Per germline, CDR1 SGHAT and CDR2 FQNNGV. The V and J ends lost 1 base and 8 bases, in that order; junction bases with no gene match: 7. The CDR3 coding sequence is TGTGCCAGCAGCTTAGTGACAGGGGGCGCGGCGGAAAAACTGTTTTTT. This sequence encodes CASSLVTGGAAEKLFF.

The V gene is TRBV7-8, the J gene TRBJ1-1; D is perhaps TRBD1 (5 bases). The CDR3 is 15 amino acids. The V end lost 4 bases, the J end lost 1 base, and 13 bases lay between the germline ends. Germline CDR1 is SGHVS and CDR2 is FQNEAQ. CDR3 residues: CASSWGTAGNTEAFF. The CDR3 nucleotides read TGTGCCAGCAGCTGGGGCACAGCCGGGAACACTGAAGCTTTCTTT.

The CDR3 reads CASSVAGGIRETQYF. CDR3 nucleotide sequence: TGTGCCAGCAGCGTTGCCGGGGGGATTCGAGAGACCCAGTACTTC. The chain links TRBV9 to TRBJ2-5; 7 positions match TRBD2. The V and J ends lost 2 bases and 4 bases, in that order; junction bases with no gene match: 8. The CDR3 has 15 residues. Germline values: CDR1 SGDLS, CDR2 YYNGEE. Full variable domain (remainder filled in from reference TRBV9 and TRBJ2-5): DSGVTQTPKHLITATGQRVTLRCSPRSGDLSVYWYQQSLDQGLQFLIQYYNGEERAKGNILERFSAQQFPDLHSELNLSSLELGDSALYFCASSVAGGIRETQYFGPGTRLLVL.

This chain joins TRBV6-5 and TRBJ2-1; 7 bases agree with TRBD1. The ends lost 5 bases at V and 0 bases at J; junction bases unmatched: 4. Germline lookup yields CDR1 MNHEY and CDR2 SVGAGI. The CDR3 totals 15 residues. The CDR3 protein is CASSNTGASYNEQFF. DNA of the CDR3: TGTGCCAGCAGTAATACAGGGGCCTCCTACAATGAGCAGTTCTTC.

The chain has TRBV12-3 or TRBV12-4 and TRBJ1-2; the D gene is possibly TRBD1 (5 bases). The CDR3 sequence is 13 residues long. V gave up 5 bases and J gave up 8 bases, with 15 bases separating them. The CDR3 sequence: CASSLGGGLGYTF. The CDR3 DNA follows: TGTGCCAGCAGTCTAGGCGGGGGGTTAGGCTACACCTTC.

The chain has TRBV7-9 and TRBJ1-5; D is possibly TRBD1 (6 bases). Germline CDR1 reads SEHNR; CDR2 reads FQNEAQ (reference sequence). The CDR3 is 15 amino acids. V was shortened by 0 bases and J by 0 bases, with 6 bases between the two germline ends. The CDR3 here is CASSLADSSNQPQHF. The CDR3 DNA reads TGTGCCAGCAGCTTAGCGGACAGTAGCAATCAGCCCCAGCATTTT.

This chain connects TRBV3-1 (or the pseudogene TRBV3-2) to TRBJ2-7; 11 bases line up with TRBD2. CDR1 is LGHDT and CDR2 is YNNKEL in the germline V gene (reference sequence). With V trimmed by 4 bases and J by 3 bases, 5 bases remained unmatched. This CDR3 has 15 residues. The CDR3 reads CASSRRLAGSYEQYF. Here the CDR3 DNA reads TGTGCCAGCAGCCGCAGACTAGCGGGGAGCTACGAGCAGTACTTC.

The chain couples TRBV12-3 or TRBV12-4 to TRBJ1-2; TRBD1 matches 7 bases. V was clipped by 5 bases and J by 7 bases; unmatched bases: 4. The length of the CDR3 is 12 residues. The CDR3 reads CASSPQGGGYTF. In DNA, the CDR3 is TGTGCCAGCAGTCCGCAGGGGGGTGGCTACACCTTC.

This chain uses TRBV18 with TRBJ1-4; 8 bases are shared with TRBD1. The length of the CDR3 is 14 residues. Trimming at V came to 4 bases and at J to 4 bases, leaving 2 bases not matched to a gene. CDR1 is KGHSH and CDR2 is LQKENI in the germline V gene. As DNA, the CDR3 is TGTGCCAGCTCACTACAGGGGGATAATGAAAAACTGTTTTTT. Its translation: CASSLQGDNEKLFF.

The V gene is TRBV18, the J gene TRBJ2-7; D is possibly TRBD1 (6 bases). V was shortened by 3 bases and J by 3 bases, with 12 bases between the two germline ends. The CDR3 has 14 residues. Germline CDR1 reads KGHSH; CDR2 reads LQKENI. In DNA, the CDR3 is TGTGCCAGCTCACCGGACAGAAAAAACTACGAGCAGTACTTC. It translates to CASSPDRKNYEQYF.

V and J are TRBV2 and TRBJ2-3; 7 positions agree with TRBD2. J gave up 1 base and V 7 bases, and 8 bases lay outside the gene matches. This CDR3 is 15 amino acids long. Germline V gene sequence: CDR1 SNHLY, CDR2 FYNNEI. The DNA for the CDR3 is TGTGCCAGCACGCAGAGCGGGGCTCGCACAGATACGCAGTATTTT. It specifies CASTQSGARTDTQYF. Based on the CDR3 plus reference TRBV2 and TRBJ2-3, the full variable domain is EPEVTQTPSHQVTQMGQEVILRCVPISNHLYFYWYRQILGQKVEFLVSFYNNEISEKSEIFDDQFSVERPDGSNFTLKIRSTKLEDSAMYFCASTQSGARTDTQYFGPGTRLTVL.

The chain employs TRBV15 and TRBJ2-7, with D perhaps TRBD2 (7 bases). The CDR3 has 17 amino acids. V lost 0 bases and J lost 0, with 15 bases in between. CDR1 and CDR2 from the germline V gene are LNHNV and YYDKDF (reference sequence). The CDR3 protein is CATSRDSGGGSSYEQYF. Written as DNA, the CDR3 is TGTGCCACCAGCAGAGATAGCGGCGGGGGCAGCTCCTACGAGCAGTACTTC.

The genes are TRBV11-2 and TRBJ2-7, with D possibly TRBD1 on 7 matching bases. This CDR3 spans 15 amino acids. Germline V gene sequence: CDR1 SGHAT, CDR2 FQNNGV. V lost 5 bases to trimming and J lost 5 bases, with 19 bases between them. CDR3 amino acids: CASSPRQGGFDEQYF. DNA for the CDR3: TGTGCCAGCAGCCCCAGACAGGGAGGTTTTGACGAGCAGTACTTC.

The genes are TRBV12-3 or TRBV12-4 and TRBJ2-4; D is uncertain. V gave up 9 bases and J gave up 8 bases, with 11 bases separating them. The CDR3 is made up of 11 amino acids. CDR3 protein: CASSSGYIQYF. In nucleotides, the CDR3 is TGTGCCAGTTCTTCCGGGTACATTCAGTACTTC.